This entry is about one TCR beta chain. The data stem from a study of cytomegalovirus exposure and HLA in healthy donors. Trimming took off 7 bases at V and 7 bases at J, with 10 bases between the two ends. Germline CDR1 is SQVTM and CDR2 is ANQGSEA. This CDR3 has 10 residues. Method: immunoSEQ multiplex PCR; TCRdb's copy keeps in-frame clones and lacks some. The table records about 180,000 clones, roughly 86% of them present only once. The TCR was taken from a young man in good health and CMV-seropositive. Input material: PBMCs. This rearrangement joins TRBV29-1 to TRBJ1-1; D remains unclear. The CDR3 bases are TGCAGCGCTCGTGAGGGTGAAGCTTTCTTT. It specifies CSAREGEAFF. Complete variable domain (other parts from reference TRBV29-1 and TRBJ1-1): SAVISQKPSRDICQRGTSLTIQCQVDSQVTMMFWYRQQPGQSLTLIATANQGSEATYESGFVIDKFPISRPNLTFSTLTVSNMSPEDSSIYLCSAREGEAFFGQGTRLTVV.